Presented here are 20 T cell receptor beta chains from one specimen sequenced in a study of T cell responses to AZD1222 COVID-19 vaccine. Libraries were prepared by immunoSEQ multiplex PCR; TCRdb keeps only in-frame clonotypes and omits some of them. Of under 110,000 clones in the sample, around 83% were seen once. Sample: peripheral blood, taken on day 0 of AZD1222 vaccination. The receptors here all came from an adult in good health.

This clone was observed a single time. The V gene is TRBV28, the J gene TRBJ1-5; 10 positions match TRBD1. The J segment lost 3 bases and the V segment lost 6 bases, leaving 5 bases of the junction unmatched. This CDR3 is 15 amino acids long. Looked up from germline, CDR1 is MDHEN and CDR2 is SYDVKM. Here the CDR3 DNA reads TGTGCCAGCAGAATCGGGACAGGGGCCAATCAGCCCCAGCATTTT. This sequence encodes CASRIGTGANQPQHF. The whole variable domain, filled in from reference TRBV28 and TRBJ1-5, reads DVKVTQSSRYLVKRTGEKVFLECVQDMDHENMFWYRQDPGLGLRLIYFSYDVKMKEKGDIPEGYSVSREKKERFSLILESASTNQTSMYLCASRIGTGANQPQHFGDGTRLSIL.

This chain connects TRBV30 to TRBJ1-2; TRBD1 aligns across 7 bases. Germline assignment: CDR1 GTSNPN and CDR2 SVGIG (reference sequence). The CDR3 has 15 residues. With 4 bases clipped from V and 5 bases from J, the junction kept 13 bases outside the gene matches. CDR3 DNA sequence: TGTGCCTGGACCCTAGGGAGGGGGCTGAGTTATGGCTACACCTTC. Its translation is CAWTLGRGLSYGYTF.

The chain employs TRBV3-1 (or the pseudogene TRBV3-2) and TRBJ1-2; 7 bases line up with TRBD1. CDR3 length: 16 amino acids. With V trimmed by 1 base and J by 1 base, 6 bases remained unmatched. The germline CDR1 and CDR2 sequences are LGHDT and YNNKEL (reference sequence). The DNA for the CDR3 is TGTGCCAGCAGCCAAGGTATACAGGGGTATAACTATGGCTACACCTTC. Translated, it gives CASSQGIQGYNYGYTF.

The rearrangement links TRBV7-9 to TRBJ1-1; TRBD1 matches at 9 bases. The CDR3 contains 15 residues. The V and J ends lost 5 bases and 0 bases, in that order; junction bases with no gene match: 4. Looked up from germline, CDR1 is SEHNR and CDR2 is FQNEAQ (reference sequence). The CDR3 coding sequence is TGTGCCAGCAGCCTACGGACAGGGGTGAACACTGAAGCTTTCTTT. Protein: CASSLRTGVNTEAFF.

This clone showed up just a few times. The V gene is TRBV7-8, the J gene TRBJ2-5; 10 nucleotides align to TRBD2. This CDR3 has 16 amino acids. Germline V gives CDR1 SGHVS, CDR2 FQNEAQ. V shed 1 base and J 5 bases; nucleotides not matched to a gene: 7. The CDR3 loop reads CASSLVVAGGGETQYF. In DNA form, the CDR3 reads TGTGCCAGCAGCTTAGTAGTAGCGGGAGGAGGGGAGACCCAGTACTTC.

The chain has TRBV15 and TRBJ1-5; no definite D call. Trimming took 2 bases from V and 11 from J, leaving 25 bases between them. Germline V gene lookup returns CDR1 LNHNV and CDR2 YYDKDF (reference sequence). The length of the CDR3 is 17 residues. The CDR3 coding sequence is TGTGCCACCAGCAGATCTCCCACAGTCTCCACGAGCGAGGCCCAGCATTTT. Its protein product is CATSRSPTVSTSEAQHF.

The rearrangement joins TRBV19 to TRBJ2-5, with D possibly being TRBD1 or TRBD2 (6 bases each). CDR3 length: 13 residues. Trimming removed 9 bases from V and 0 bases from J, with 11 bases in between. The germline V gene encodes CDR1 LNHDA and CDR2 SQIVND (reference sequence). The CDR3: CASGGDYQETQYF. In DNA, the CDR3 is TGTGCCAGCGGGGGCGACTACCAAGAGACCCAGTACTTC.

The gene calls are TRBV4-3 and TRBJ1-3; D remains unclear. The V gene's germline CDR1 is LGHNA and CDR2 YSLEER. The germline V and J ends were trimmed by 0 bases and 0 bases, with 9 bases remaining between them. This CDR3 region has 16 residues. The CDR3 DNA reads TGCGCCAGCAGCCAAGAGGCCAGCTACTCTGGAAACACCATATATTTT. Its protein product is CASSQEASYSGNTIYF.

The chain joins TRBV28 to TRBJ2-1; 10 bases match TRBD2. Germline loops: CDR1 MDHEN, CDR2 SYDVKM. The CDR3 covers 17 residues. V was pared by 5 bases and J by 6 bases, with 13 bases of the junction left unmatched. The CDR3 spells CASSRPITSGNPNEQFF. The CDR3 region has the DNA TGTGCCAGCAGTCGACCCATAACTAGCGGGAATCCCAATGAGCAGTTCTTC.

The chain is built from TRBV29-1 and TRBJ2-7, with D maybe TRBD2 (7 bases). The CDR3 loop spans 13 amino acids. Trimming took 7 bases from V and 1 from J, leaving 14 bases between them. Germline CDR1 and CDR2: SQVTM and ANQGSEA. CDR3 residues: CSGGGGDSYEQYF. CDR3 sequence (DNA): TGCAGCGGCGGAGGGGGGGATTCCTACGAGCAGTACTTC.

The genes are TRBV24-1 and TRBJ2-3; 10 bases map to TRBD2. V lost 9 bases and J lost 1; bases outside the gene matches: 3. The germline CDR1 and CDR2 sequences are KGHDR and SFDVKD. The CDR3 covers 14 residues. The CDR3 loop is CATQGTSGTDTQYF. CDR3 sequence (DNA): TGTGCCACCCAAGGGACTAGCGGCACAGATACGCAGTATTTT.

The rearrangement links TRBV5-1 to TRBJ2-1, with 7 bases aligning to TRBD2. V was pared by 7 bases and J by 6 bases, with 4 bases of the junction left unmatched. Germline CDR1 SGHRS, CDR2 YFSETQ. The CDR3 length is 12 residues. The CDR3 loop is CASVGGPNEQFF. The CDR3 nucleotides are TGCGCCAGCGTGGGAGGGCCCAATGAGCAGTTCTTC.

CDR3 sequence: CASSLGLSEAFF. CDR3 bases: TGTGCCAGCAGTTTGGGACTGTCAGAAGCTTTCTTT. The chain uses TRBV12-3 or TRBV12-4 and TRBJ1-1; possibly TRBD1 for D (5 bases). The CDR3 runs 12 residues. V lost 3 bases, J lost 8 bases, and 10 bases lay in between.

This chain uses TRBV28 with TRBJ2-7; TRBD1 aligns across 7 bases. V shed 6 bases, J shed 0 bases, and the junction held 20 bases outside the gene matches. The CDR3 length is 19 residues. Germline lookup yields CDR1 MDHEN and CDR2 SYDVKM. The CDR3 is CASSQTKRTGQALSYEQYF. The DNA of the CDR3 is TGTGCCAGCAGCCAGACCAAGAGGACTGGACAGGCGCTCTCCTACGAGCAGTACTTC.

The genes are TRBV28 and TRBJ1-3, with a tentative D call TRBD1 (6 bases). Per the germline V gene, CDR1 is MDHEN and CDR2 is SYDVKM. V dropped 6 bases and J dropped 14 bases, with 17 bases sitting between them. The CDR3 loop spans 12 amino acids. CDR3 residues: CASRRGQLPLYF. The CDR3 DNA follows: TGTGCCAGCAGACGAGGACAGTTGCCTTTATATTTT.

J is TRBJ2-4 and V is TRBV23-1; tentatively, D is TRBD1 (6 bases). TRBV23-1 is designated an ORF whose function remains uncertain. This CDR3 contains 14 residues. Trimming removed 8 bases from V and 2 bases from J, with 13 bases in between. CDR3 sequence (DNA): TGCGCCAGCCTAACAGGGTGCCCCAAAAACATTCAGTACTTC. Protein product: CASLTGCPKNIQYF.

The chain joins TRBV5-5 to TRBJ2-7; perhaps TRBD1 as D (5 bases). This CDR3 spans 12 amino acids. Looked up from germline, CDR1 is SGHKS and CDR2 is YYEKEE (reference sequence). The ends were cut back, 6 bases at V and 0 bases at J, with 7 bases in the middle. The CDR3 region has the DNA TGTGCCAGCACAAGGGGCTCCTACGAGCAGTACTTC. Its protein product is CASTRGSYEQYF.

The chain is built from TRBV6-5 and TRBJ1-3, with D perhaps TRBD1 (6 bases). V shed 2 bases and J shed 0 bases, with 8 bases lying between them. Looked up from germline, CDR1 is MNHEY and CDR2 is SVGAGI. The CDR3 is made up of 15 amino acids. The CDR3 protein is CASSYGQTSGNTIYF. The CDR3 nucleotides are TGTGCCAGCAGTTACGGACAGACCTCTGGAAACACCATATATTTT.

V is TRBV24-1 and J is TRBJ2-1, with 10 bases identical to TRBD2. The CDR3 has 15 residues. The J segment lost 7 bases and the V segment lost 4 bases, leaving 6 bases of the junction unmatched. Germline V gives CDR1 KGHDR, CDR2 SFDVKD. CDR3 amino acids: CATSDPSGSGNEQFF. CDR3 DNA: TGTGCCACCAGTGACCCTAGCGGGAGTGGGAATGAGCAGTTCTTC.

The rearrangement uses TRBV25-1 and TRBJ2-7; 7 bases are a match to TRBD1. After removal of 5 bases from V and 12 bases from J, the junction contained 10 bases not matched to a gene. The CDR3 sequence is 12 residues long. Germline-derived CDR1 and CDR2 are MGHDK and SYGVNS. In DNA, the CDR3 is TGTGCCAGCAGTATACAGGGGACAACCGCGTACTTC. Translating it yields CASSIQGTTAYF.